One and the same sample provided the 9 T cell receptor beta chains below, sequenced in a study of sequential checkpoint blockade in melanoma. The treatment is: randomized to nivolumab then ipilimumab (arm A) or the reverse (arm B). Assay used: immunoSEQ multiplex PCR; TCRdb lists only in-frame clones, some missing. The table shows some 9,400 clones, with roughly two thirds occurring only once. The sample was CD8+ T cells sorted from blood (inferred from file names), taken from a patient given nivolumab and ipilimumab in sequence. The receptor source for this set is a human donor with melanoma.

The chain carries TRBV7-9 and TRBJ1-2; no clear D gene. Trimming pared 4 bases from V and 4 bases from J, leaving 7 bases between. The CDR3 runs 12 residues. Germline V gene data show CDR1 as SEHNR and CDR2 as FQNEAQ (reference sequence). CDR3 in amino acids: CASSSQIYGYTF. CDR3 bases: TGTGCCAGCAGCTCACAGATCTATGGCTACACCTTC.

The J gene is TRBJ2-7, the V gene TRBV15; weak D call: TRBD2 (6 bases). The V and J ends lost 1 base and 4 bases respectively, with 11 bases between them. This CDR3 spans 14 amino acids. Germline V gene data show CDR1 as LNHNV and CDR2 as YYDKDF (reference sequence). CDR3 sequence reads: CATSRAGGGYEQYF. CDR3 sequence (DNA): TGTGCCACCAGCAGAGCTGGGGGAGGTTACGAGCAGTACTTC.

The table lists this clone with a count of one. The V and J genes are TRBV27 and TRBJ2-5; 9 bases fit TRBD1. This CDR3 spans 16 amino acids. Germline trimming cut 3 bases from V and 5 bases from J; bases unmatched to any gene: 10. Germline V lookup: CDR1 MNHEY, CDR2 SMNVEV (reference sequence). The DNA of the CDR3 is TGTGCCAGCAGTTTCAAAGGGGACAGGGCGGGGGAGACCCAGTACTTC. This encodes CASSFKGDRAGETQYF.

The chain joins TRBV7-9 to TRBJ2-5; D not certain. The ends were cut back, 4 bases at V and 3 bases at J, with 15 bases in the middle. CDR3 length: 15 residues. Germline assignment: CDR1 SEHNR and CDR2 FQNEAQ (reference sequence). This CDR3 reads CASSSYDSPEETQYF. The DNA for the CDR3 is TGTGCCAGCAGCTCCTATGACTCACCGGAAGAGACCCAGTACTTC.

This clone was found once. The V and J genes are TRBV27 and TRBJ1-5; D remains unclear. This CDR3 has 14 amino acids. Per germline, CDR1 MNHEY and CDR2 SMNVEV (reference sequence). V lost 5 bases and J 5 bases, leaving 13 bases between the germline ends. As DNA, the CDR3 is TGTGCCAGCAGTCCCTCCATGGCGGATCAGCCCCAGCATTTT. Translation: CASSPSMADQPQHF.

The chain couples TRBV4-3 to TRBJ2-6; D ambiguous. Per the germline V gene, CDR1 is LGHNA and CDR2 is YSLEER. The CDR3 consists of 17 residues. Trimming pared 0 bases from V and 0 bases from J, leaving 9 bases between. CDR3 in amino acids: CASSQEFFSSGANVLTF. Here the CDR3 DNA reads TGCGCCAGCAGCCAAGAATTTTTTAGCTCTGGGGCCAACGTCCTGACTTTC.

By its share, this clone is large. This sequence joins TRBV6-4 and TRBJ2-1, with 11 positions matching TRBD1. CDR1 and CDR2 (germline): MRHNA, SNTAGT. V was pared by 6 bases and J by 6 bases, with 4 bases of the junction left unmatched. CDR3 length equals 14 residues. The DNA of the CDR3 is TGTGCCAGCAGCTCCGGGACAGGGGGCAATGAGCAGTTCTTC. Amino acids: CASSSGTGGNEQFF.

This clone is a singleton in its sample. The V gene is TRBV6-1, the J gene TRBJ2-7; TRBD2 aligns across 7 bases. V dropped 5 bases and J dropped 0; count of bases not matched to a gene: 4. Germline V gene lookup returns CDR1 MNHNS and CDR2 SASEGT. The CDR3 covers 14 residues. The CDR3 here is CASSRGVLSYEQYF. CDR3 in DNA: TGTGCCAGCAGTCGGGGGGTCCTCTCCTACGAGCAGTACTTC.

The chain carries TRBV4-3 and TRBJ2-3; the D gene is possibly TRBD2 (5 bases). From germline, CDR1 is LGHNA and CDR2 YSLEER. The ends were cut back, 0 bases at V and 0 bases at J, with 10 bases in the middle. This CDR3 is 16 amino acids long. The CDR3 bases are TGCGCCAGCAGCCAAGATCTCCAGCGGAGCACAGATACGCAGTATTTT. Amino acid sequence: CASSQDLQRSTDTQYF.